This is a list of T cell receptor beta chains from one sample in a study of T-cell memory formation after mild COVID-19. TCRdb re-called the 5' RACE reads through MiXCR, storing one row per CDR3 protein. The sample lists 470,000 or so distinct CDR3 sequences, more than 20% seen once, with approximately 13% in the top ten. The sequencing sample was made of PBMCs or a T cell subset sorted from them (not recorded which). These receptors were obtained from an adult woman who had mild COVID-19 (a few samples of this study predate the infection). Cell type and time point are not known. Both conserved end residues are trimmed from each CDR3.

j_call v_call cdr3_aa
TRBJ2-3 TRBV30 AWSRPRGAPDTQY
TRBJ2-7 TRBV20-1 SARERVGGYEQY
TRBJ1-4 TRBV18 ASSPGRHSTNEKLF
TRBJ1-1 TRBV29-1 SVGGEFGMNTEAF
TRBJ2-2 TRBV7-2 ASSPSDRGAGELF
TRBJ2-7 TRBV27 ASSFGDPGDYEQY
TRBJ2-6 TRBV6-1 ASSEGTGANVLT
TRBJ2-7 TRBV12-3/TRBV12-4 ASSQQGAETYEQY
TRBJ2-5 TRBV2 ASTDAGGETQY
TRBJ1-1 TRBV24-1 AIREGAGTEAF
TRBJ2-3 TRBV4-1 ASSQDRGSTDTQY
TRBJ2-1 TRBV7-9 ATDSSESYNEQF
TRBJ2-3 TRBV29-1 SVGQTTDTQY
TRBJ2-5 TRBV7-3 ASSRGPTQQETQY
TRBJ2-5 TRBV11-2 ASSRDAGLRTQY
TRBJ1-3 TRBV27 ASSLRGGGLAGNTIY
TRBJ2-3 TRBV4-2 ASSQDGAGVTDTQY
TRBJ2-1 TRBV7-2 ASSLVTGTSGQQF
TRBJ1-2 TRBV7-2 ASRRDRRYYGYT
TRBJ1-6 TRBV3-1 ASSLRQGSNSPLH
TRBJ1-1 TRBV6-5 ASSTGGGTEAF
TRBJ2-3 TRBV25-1 ASRRGTGTDTQY
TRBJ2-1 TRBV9 ASSVRAGIPYNEQF
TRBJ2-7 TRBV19 ASSRDGVREQY
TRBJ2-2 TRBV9 ASSVALPGRGGRGTGELF
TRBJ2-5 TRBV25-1 ASSELWTQTRGQETQY
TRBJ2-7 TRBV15 ATSTDRGYEQY
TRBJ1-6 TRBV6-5 ASSYNRGISPLH
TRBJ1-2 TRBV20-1 SARSRGELGYT
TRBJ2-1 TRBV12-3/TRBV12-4 ASSLGTGQTYNEQF
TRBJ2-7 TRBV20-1 SATRDVSYEQY
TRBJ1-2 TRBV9 ASSTRDNLRGYT
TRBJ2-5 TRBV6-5 ASSYSGISAETQY
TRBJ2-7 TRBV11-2 ASSFYSGDIYEQY
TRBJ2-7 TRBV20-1 SAAGTSGGDYEQY
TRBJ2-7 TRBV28 ASSLTVSSYEQY
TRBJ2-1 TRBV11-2 ASSLDFLSSYNEQF
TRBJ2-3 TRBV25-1 ASSELFSTTDTQY
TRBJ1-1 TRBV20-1 SAAGQGAMGTEAF
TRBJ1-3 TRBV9 ASSVGINGNTIY
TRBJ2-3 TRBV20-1 SAIQADTQY
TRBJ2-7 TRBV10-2 ASSGIAGYEQY
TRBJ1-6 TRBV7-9 ASTQANSWEHSSISPLH
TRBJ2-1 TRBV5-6 ASSLAGTSGSNEQF
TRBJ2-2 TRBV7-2 ASSRRAANTGELF
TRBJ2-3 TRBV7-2 ASRPPSLAGGTDTQY
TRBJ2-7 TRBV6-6 ASSSTDTYEQY
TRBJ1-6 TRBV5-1 ASSSGQENSPLH
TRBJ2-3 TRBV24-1 ATSSSRQGGVDTQY
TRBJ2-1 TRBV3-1 ASSLGTSVEWDNEQF
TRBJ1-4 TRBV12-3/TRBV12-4 ASTRTDRANEKLF
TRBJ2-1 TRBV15 ATSAGWSSYNEQF
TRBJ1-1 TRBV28 ASTRGQWGKNTEAF
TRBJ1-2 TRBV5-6 ASTSDRGSSYGYT
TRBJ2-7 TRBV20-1 SARDATSGTYEQY
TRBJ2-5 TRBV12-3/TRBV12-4 ASSPAGDPQETQY
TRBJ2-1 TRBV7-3 ASSLTGVNEQF
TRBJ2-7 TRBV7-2 ASSLEPEMVRGYEQY
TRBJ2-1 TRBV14 ASSQVGEQF
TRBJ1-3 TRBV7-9 ASSLVGSGGNTIY